A single sample gave rise to the 30 T cell receptor beta chains below, sequenced in a study of blood T cell repertoires in COVID-19. Produced via immunoSEQ multiplex PCR; TCRdb's table is partial and in-frame only. The profile shows 200,000 to 300,000 clones, around 90% of them singletons. Sequenced material: peripheral blood. These receptors were taken from a woman aged 25 to 45 with acute or convalescent COVID-19.

This rearrangement joins TRBV9 to TRBJ1-2, with a weak D call TRBD1 (6 bases). From germline, CDR1 is SGDLS and CDR2 YYNGEE. The V end was cut by 4 bases, the J end by 4 bases, with 11 bases between. The CDR3 totals 13 residues. The CDR3 nucleotides read TGTGCCAGCAGCCAACAGGGTGGCTATGGCTACACCTTC. It yields the protein CASSQQGGYGYTF.

The V gene is TRBV13, the J gene TRBJ2-1; tentative D call: TRBD2 (7 bases). The CDR3 has 17 residues. Between the trimmed V and J ends, which lost 0 bases and 10 bases, there was a span of 22 bases. From germline, CDR1 is PRHDT and CDR2 FYEKMQ (reference sequence). The CDR3: CASSLGPLYKGGVEQFF. As DNA, the CDR3 is TGTGCCAGCAGCTTAGGTCCACTCTATAAAGGGGGGGTCGAGCAGTTCTTC.

V is TRBV24-1 and J is TRBJ2-1; 13 bases align to TRBD2. This CDR3 region has 18 residues. Germline V CDR1 and CDR2: KGHDR, SFDVKD. With V trimmed by 2 bases and J by 3 bases, 6 bases remained unmatched. CDR3 sequence reads: CATSDYPGLAGDYNEQFF. The CDR3 region has the DNA TGTGCCACCAGTGATTACCCTGGACTAGCGGGAGACTACAATGAGCAGTTCTTC.

This clone showed up just once. V gene TRBV6-2 or TRBV6-3 combines with J gene TRBJ2-1; 14 bases fit TRBD2. The CDR3 sequence is 16 residues long. V gave up 2 bases and J gave up 7 bases; unmatched junction bases: 4. Germline V gene sequence: CDR1 MNHEY, CDR2 SVGEGT. The chain's CDR3 is CASSYDGTSGGNEQFF. CDR3 nucleotide sequence: TGTGCCAGCAGTTACGATGGGACTAGCGGGGGTAATGAGCAGTTCTTC.

J is TRBJ2-7 and V is TRBV18; TRBD1 might be the D (5 bases). Germline CDR1 reads KGHSH; CDR2 reads LQKENI. Trimming shortened V by 0 bases and J by 3 bases, and 6 bases separated the two germline ends. This CDR3 has 13 residues. The DNA for the CDR3 is TGTGCCAGCTCACCACCAGGGGTCTACGAGCAGTACTTC. It encodes CASSPPGVYEQYF.

The chain is built from TRBV7-4 and TRBJ1-4; TRBD1 aligns across 10 bases. The germline CDR1 and CDR2 sequences are SGHVT and SQSDAQ. The CDR3 is 17 amino acids. Unmatched junction bases numbered 7, after V lost 2 bases and J lost 4 bases. CDR3 in amino acids: CASSLWGQGTDNEKLFF. CDR3 DNA: TGTGCCAGCAGCTTATGGGGACAGGGGACCGATAATGAAAAACTGTTTTTT.

CDR3 region: CASSHDSATNEKLFF. DNA of the CDR3: TGCGCCAGCAGCCACGACAGTGCAACTAATGAAAAACTGTTTTTT. This chain connects TRBV4-1 to TRBJ1-4, with TRBD1 as a possible D gene (5 bases). Trimming left V 3 bases short and J 0 bases short, with 8 bases between. The CDR3 is 15 amino acids. CDR1 and CDR2 from the germline V gene are MGHRA and YSYEKL.

The genes are TRBV27 and TRBJ2-3, with 11 bases lining up with TRBD2. The J segment lost 2 bases and the V segment lost 6 bases, leaving 10 bases of the junction unmatched. Germline lookup yields CDR1 MNHEY and CDR2 SMNVEV (reference sequence). The CDR3 is made up of 17 amino acids. The CDR3 reads CASRTGTSGIFTDTQYF. The CDR3 DNA reads TGTGCCAGCAGGACCGGGACTAGCGGTATTTTCACAGATACGCAGTATTTT.

The rearrangement uses TRBV2 and TRBJ2-7; 9 positions agree with TRBD2. Trimming removed 4 bases from V and 7 bases from J; junction bases left unmatched: 11. There are 15 residues in the CDR3. Germline lookup yields CDR1 SNHLY and CDR2 FYNNEI. The CDR3 reads CASSAGSSGRREQYF. The CDR3 DNA sequence: TGTGCCAGCAGTGCGGGAAGTAGCGGGAGAAGGGAGCAGTACTTC.

CDR3 bases: TGTGCCAGCTCACGAGACAGGGTTGACACTGAAGCTTTCTTT. Its translation: CASSRDRVDTEAFF. The genes are TRBV18 and TRBJ1-1; 7 bases line up with TRBD1. Germline assignment: CDR1 KGHSH and CDR2 LQKENI. This CDR3 spans 14 amino acids. The ends lost 4 bases at V and 3 bases at J; junction bases unmatched: 5.

The gene calls are TRBV5-1 and TRBJ2-4, with TRBD1 matching 10 bases. Germline CDR1 is SGHRS and CDR2 is YFSETQ. This CDR3 spans 13 amino acids. V was clipped by 4 bases and J by 8 bases; unmatched bases: 3. CDR3 loop: CASSTGQGDIQYF. The CDR3 nucleotides read TGCGCCAGCAGCACCGGACAGGGGGACATTCAGTACTTC.

The rearrangement joins TRBV19 to TRBJ2-1, with TRBD2 matching over 12 bases. This CDR3 comprises 16 residues. CDR1 and CDR2 (germline): LNHDA, SQIVND (reference sequence). J lost 4 bases, V lost 7 bases, and 8 bases had no gene match. CDR3 DNA sequence: TGTGCCAGTAAGCCGCGACTAGCGGGAGCGTACAATGAGCAGTTCTTC. Translated: CASKPRLAGAYNEQFF.

The V and J genes are TRBV5-6 and TRBJ1-1; D remains unclear. The CDR3 length is 16 residues. The ends were cut back, 0 bases at V and 1 base at J, with 13 bases in the middle. The germline V gene encodes CDR1 SGHDT and CDR2 YYEEEE. CDR3 in DNA: TGTGCCAGCAGCTTGGCCGGTATTGGGCGGAACACTGAAGCTTTCTTT. Its protein product is CASSLAGIGRNTEAFF.

V gene TRBV11-2 combines with J gene TRBJ1-4; TRBD1 aligns across 7 bases. The CDR3 spans 14 residues. CDR1 and CDR2 (germline): SGHAT, FQNNGV. V lost 4 bases to trimming and J lost 5 bases; unmatched junction nucleotides: 4. CDR3 sequence reads: CASSSGQTNEKLFF. The CDR3 DNA follows: TGTGCCAGCAGCTCGGGACAGACAAATGAAAAACTGTTTTTT.

The J gene is TRBJ1-2, the V gene TRBV2; the match to TRBD1 covers 7 bases. The CDR3 totals 14 residues. Germline CDR1 and CDR2: SNHLY and FYNNEI. After removal of 0 bases from V and 4 bases from J, the junction contained 2 bases not matched to a gene. This CDR3 reads CASSEARTGYGYTF. In nucleotides, the CDR3 is TGTGCCAGCAGTGAAGCTCGGACAGGCTATGGCTACACCTTC.

The chain is built from TRBV7-8 and TRBJ2-3; the D is unclear. CDR1 and CDR2 from the germline V gene are SGHVS and FQNEAQ. V was pared by 5 bases and J by 0 bases, with 12 bases between. The CDR3 sequence is 15 residues long. This CDR3 reads CASSLLLGSTDTQYF. The CDR3 DNA reads as TGTGCCAGCAGCCTGCTGCTAGGTAGCACAGATACGCAGTATTTT.

This clone came up a few times. The chain couples TRBV5-1 to TRBJ2-5, with D possibly being TRBD1 (5 bases). The ends were cut back, 0 bases at V and 4 bases at J, with 13 bases in the middle. CDR1 and CDR2 from the germline V gene are SGHRS and YFSETQ. This CDR3 is built from 15 residues. The CDR3 nucleotides are TGCGCCAGCAGCTTGGCACCAGGGTTAGGAGAGACCCAGTACTTC. Amino acid sequence: CASSLAPGLGETQYF.

This sequence joins TRBV9 and TRBJ1-6, with 11 bases lining up with TRBD1. V lost 3 bases, J lost 10 bases, and 6 bases stayed unmatched. This CDR3 is 15 amino acids long. Germline V gives CDR1 SGDLS, CDR2 YYNGEE. CDR3 nucleotide sequence: TGTGCCAGCAGCGAACCCGGGACAGGGGGATCACCCCTCCACTTT. Its translation is CASSEPGTGGSPLHF.

The V and J genes are TRBV13 and TRBJ2-3, with TRBD2 matching over 10 bases. CDR1 is PRHDT and CDR2 is FYEKMQ in the germline V gene (reference sequence). V shed 5 bases, J shed 2 bases, and the junction held 19 bases outside the gene matches. The CDR3 totals 20 residues. DNA for the CDR3: TGTGCCAGCAGCACAAGCGGGAGGGTATCTCGTCGCTCCCTCACAGATACGCAGTATTTT. It codes for CASSTSGRVSRRSLTDTQYF.

The chain employs TRBV15 and TRBJ1-1; 9 bases are a match to TRBD1. This CDR3 region has 14 residues. CDR1 LNHNV and CDR2 YYDKDF come from the germline V gene (reference sequence). V dropped 6 bases and J dropped 1; count of bases not matched to a gene: 3. Here the CDR3 reads CATRRTGANTEAFF. CDR3 in DNA: TGTGCCACCAGGAGGACAGGGGCGAACACTGAAGCTTTCTTT.

V gene TRBV19 combines with J gene TRBJ1-5; D possibly corresponds to TRBD1 (6 bases). V was shortened by 4 bases and J by 2 bases, with 9 bases between the two germline ends. Looked up from germline, CDR1 is LNHDA and CDR2 is SQIVND (reference sequence). This CDR3 is built from 14 residues. CDR3: CASSTGVGNQPQHF. In nucleotides, the CDR3 is TGTGCCAGTAGTACAGGGGTCGGCAATCAGCCCCAGCATTTT.

This chain links TRBV11-2 with TRBJ2-2; 9 bases are a match to TRBD1. The CDR3 has 15 residues. Germline CDR1 is SGHAT and CDR2 is FQNNGV. V lost 6 bases, J lost 5 bases, and 7 bases stayed unmatched. CDR3 DNA: TGTGCCAGCAGTTCCGGGACAGGGTTTACCGGGGAGCTGTTTTTT. This encodes CASSSGTGFTGELFF. The full variable domain, rest sourced from reference TRBV11-2 and TRBJ2-2, is EAGVAQSPRYKIIEKRQSVAFWCNPISGHATLYWYQQILGQGPKLLIQFQNNGVVDDSQLPKDRFSAERLKGVDSTLKIQPAKLEDSAVYLCASSSGTGFTGELFFGEGSRLTVL.

V gene TRBV27 combines with J gene TRBJ2-1, with a possible D match to TRBD2 (6 bases). Germline CDR1 and CDR2: MNHEY and SMNVEV (reference sequence). V lost 4 bases to trimming and J lost 4 bases, with 14 bases between them. This CDR3 comprises 15 residues. Here the CDR3 reads CASSYVLASYNEQFF. The CDR3 DNA is TGTGCCAGCAGTTATGTCCTAGCGTCATACAATGAGCAGTTCTTC.

The J gene is TRBJ2-1, the V gene TRBV19; D remains unclear. Deletions cut 4 bases from V and 5 bases from J, with 18 bases between. This CDR3 comprises 16 residues. Germline V gene data show CDR1 as LNHDA and CDR2 as SQIVND (reference sequence). This chain's CDR3 is CASSTLKGVVDNEQFF. The CDR3 DNA reads as TGTGCCAGTAGTACCCTCAAAGGAGTAGTCGACAATGAGCAGTTCTTC.

Only a few counts were recorded for this clone. The chain has TRBV27 and TRBJ2-7; 7 positions match TRBD2. Trimming at V came to 2 bases and at J to 2 bases, leaving 6 bases not matched to a gene. The CDR3 length is 15 residues. Germline V CDR1 and CDR2: MNHEY, SMNVEV (reference sequence). The CDR3 reads CASSLKASGTYEQYF. The CDR3 nucleotides read TGTGCCAGCAGTTTAAAGGCTAGCGGAACCTACGAGCAGTACTTC.

The rearrangement uses TRBV6-5 and TRBJ1-5, with D perhaps matching TRBD1 (6 bases). Between the trimmed V and J ends, which lost 3 bases and 2 bases, there was a span of 14 bases. CDR3 length: 16 amino acids. In germline, CDR1 is MNHEY, CDR2 SVGAGI. CDR3 DNA sequence: TGTGCCAGCAGTTATATACAGGGTTTTGGCAATCAGCCCCAGCATTTT. It yields the protein CASSYIQGFGNQPQHF.

This rearrangement joins TRBV10-3 to TRBJ1-2; a weak D match, TRBD1 (6 bases). With 11 bases removed from V and 6 bases from J, the gap between germline ends came to 13 bases. CDR3 length: 11 amino acids. Germline lookup yields CDR1 ENHRY and CDR2 SYGVKD. CDR3 nucleotides: TGTGCCTCAAGTACAGGGCATGGCTACACCTTC. This gives the protein CASSTGHGYTF.

The rearrangement joins TRBV7-2 to TRBJ1-3; D call uncertain. The CDR3 covers 13 residues. Trimming removed 7 bases from V and 3 bases from J, with 10 bases in between. In germline, CDR1 is SGHTA, CDR2 FQGNSA. DNA for the CDR3: TGTGCCAGCACCCTATTGTTTGGAAACACCATATATTTT. Translated, it gives CASTLLFGNTIYF. The complete variable domain, with remaining parts taken from reference TRBV7-2 and TRBJ1-3, reads GAGVSQSPSNKVTEKGKDVELRCDPISGHTALYWYRQSLGQGLEFLIYFQGNSAPDKSGLPSDRFSAERTGGSVSTLTIQRTQQEDSAVYLCASTLLFGNTIYFGEGSWLTVV.

The chain employs TRBV25-1 and TRBJ2-2; TRBD2 agrees at 12 bases. Germline V gives CDR1 MGHDK, CDR2 SYGVNS. The CDR3 runs 15 residues. With 5 bases clipped from V and 5 bases from J, the junction kept 3 bases outside the gene matches. CDR3 nucleotide sequence: TGTGCCAGCAGTCGGACTAGCGGGAAAACCGGGGAGCTGTTTTTT. Translation: CASSRTSGKTGELFF.

This chain links TRBV6-5 with TRBJ2-7; 7 positions match TRBD2. Germline CDR1 MNHEY, CDR2 SVGAGI. V trimming: 6 bases; J trimming: 3 bases; junction bases outside the gene matches: 8. The length of the CDR3 is 14 residues. The CDR3 bases are TGTGCCAGCAGCCTTTCTAGCGGACTCTACGAGCAGTACTTC. Translated: CASSLSSGLYEQYF.